This paragraph reports one T cell receptor (beta chain). CDR3 length equals 12 residues. CDR1 is LNHDA and CDR2 is SQIVND in the germline V gene (reference sequence). The ends were cut back, 0 bases at V and 8 bases at J, with 6 bases in the middle. Recruited during active infection, patients (from Seattle) were subsequently followed longitudinally. These data are taken from a study of blood T cell repertoires in COVID-19. At the level of the study: Acute and convalescent COVID-19 samples came from the United States, Italy and Spain. The cDNA or gDNA used as material had been derived from T cells, B-cell-depleted T cells, or PBMCs.

The repertoire was sequenced with immunoSEQ multiplex PCR; TCRdb's copy has only in-frame clones and lacks some. Of about 210,000 clones listed, 75% to 90% are singletons. Material for sequencing was peripheral blood. V is TRBV19 and J is TRBJ2-3, with D tentatively TRBD1 (5 bases). This receptor was obtained from a woman in her 70s with COVID-19, enrolled during active disease. The DNA for the CDR3 is TGTGCCAGTAGTATAGATAGGGGTACGCAGTATTTT. It encodes CASSIDRGTQYF.